The clone carrying this TCR beta chain occurred many times. Its antigen is as yet unknown. The data belong to a study of early T cells in non-severe SARS-CoV-2 infection. Across the whole study: Sequencing targeted bulk RNA from unsorted whole blood, leaving chains unpaired.

This CDR3 contains 14 residues. V was clipped by 6 bases and J by 8 bases, with 21 bases between them. The germline CDR1 and CDR2 sequences are SQVTM and ANQGSEA. Study outcomes and limitations: Lookups in VDJdb leaned toward anti-spike CD8 responses and missed private and CD4 specificities.

The protocol attached unique molecular identifiers to individual cDNA molecules. TCRdb analysed the 5' RACE reads with MiXCR anew, one entry per CDR3 protein. The repertoire includes 40,000 or so distinct CDR3 sequences, approximately 10% of them detected once, and 21% sits in the top ten. The chain combines TRBV29-1 with TRBJ2-3, with D possibly being TRBD1 (5 bases). Sequenced sample: whole blood. This sequence originates from an adult who was a healthcare worker with PCR-confirmed SARS-CoV-2 infection or an uninfected control (not recorded which). The chain's CDR3 is CSVMGQMGGGTQYF. In DNA form, the CDR3 reads TGCAGCGTCATGGGGCAAATGGGCGGCGGTACGCAGTATTTT.